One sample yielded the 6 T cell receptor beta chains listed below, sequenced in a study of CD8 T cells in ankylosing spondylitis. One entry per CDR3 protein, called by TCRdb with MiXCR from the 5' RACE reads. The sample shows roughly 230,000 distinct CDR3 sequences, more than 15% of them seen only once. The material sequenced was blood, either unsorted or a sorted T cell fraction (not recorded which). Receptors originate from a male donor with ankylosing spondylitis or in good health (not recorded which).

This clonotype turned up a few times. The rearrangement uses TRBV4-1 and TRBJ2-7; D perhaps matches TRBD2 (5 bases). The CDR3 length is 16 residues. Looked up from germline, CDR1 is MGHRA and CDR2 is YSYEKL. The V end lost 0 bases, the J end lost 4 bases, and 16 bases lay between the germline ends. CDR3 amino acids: CASSQEIGLMTYEQYF. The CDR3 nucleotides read TGCGCCAGCAGCCAAGAAATCGGACTGATGACATACGAGCAGTACTTC.

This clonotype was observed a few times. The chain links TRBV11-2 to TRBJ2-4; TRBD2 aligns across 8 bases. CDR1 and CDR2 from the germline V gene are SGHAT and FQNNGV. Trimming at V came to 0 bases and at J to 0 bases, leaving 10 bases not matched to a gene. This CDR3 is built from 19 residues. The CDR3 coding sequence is TGTGCCAGCAGCTTAGAGTCACAACTAGCGGACCTAGCCAAAAACATTCAGTACTTC. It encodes CASSLESQLADLAKNIQYF.

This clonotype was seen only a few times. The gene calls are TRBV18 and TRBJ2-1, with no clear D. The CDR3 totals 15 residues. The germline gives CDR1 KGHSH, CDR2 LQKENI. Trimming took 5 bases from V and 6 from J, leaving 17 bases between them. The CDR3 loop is CASSAGSWVTNEQFF. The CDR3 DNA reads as TGTGCCAGCTCAGCCGGGTCCTGGGTTACCAATGAGCAGTTCTTC.

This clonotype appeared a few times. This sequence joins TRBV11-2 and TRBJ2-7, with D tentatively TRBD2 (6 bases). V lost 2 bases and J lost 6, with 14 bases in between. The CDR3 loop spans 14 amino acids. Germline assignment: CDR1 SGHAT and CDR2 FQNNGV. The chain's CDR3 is CASSLTASGGEQYF. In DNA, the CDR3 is TGTGCCAGCAGCTTAACAGCCTCCGGGGGCGAGCAGTACTTC.

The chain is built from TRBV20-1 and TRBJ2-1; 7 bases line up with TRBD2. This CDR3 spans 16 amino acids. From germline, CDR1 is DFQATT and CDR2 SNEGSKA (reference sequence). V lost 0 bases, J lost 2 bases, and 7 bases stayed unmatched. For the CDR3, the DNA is TGCAGTGCTAGAGACCCTACTAGCGCGGCCTACAATGAGCAGTTCTTC. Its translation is CSARDPTSAAYNEQFF.

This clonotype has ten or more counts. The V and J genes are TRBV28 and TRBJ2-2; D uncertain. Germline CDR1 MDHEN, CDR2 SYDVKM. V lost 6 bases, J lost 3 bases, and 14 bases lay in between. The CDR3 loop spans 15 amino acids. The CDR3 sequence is CASRGSPTYTGELFF. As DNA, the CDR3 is TGTGCCAGCAGGGGGTCTCCGACCTACACCGGGGAGCTGTTTTTT.